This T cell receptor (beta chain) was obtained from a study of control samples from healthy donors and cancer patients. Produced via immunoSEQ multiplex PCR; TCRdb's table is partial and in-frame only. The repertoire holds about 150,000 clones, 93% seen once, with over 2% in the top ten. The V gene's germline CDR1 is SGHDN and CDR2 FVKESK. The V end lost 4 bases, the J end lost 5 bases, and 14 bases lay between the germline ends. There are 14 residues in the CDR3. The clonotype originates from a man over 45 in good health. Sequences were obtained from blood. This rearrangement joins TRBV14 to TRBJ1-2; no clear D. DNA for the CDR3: TGTGCCAGCAGCCGATTGTTAGGGCTGTATGGCTACACCTTC. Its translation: CASSRLLGLYGYTF.